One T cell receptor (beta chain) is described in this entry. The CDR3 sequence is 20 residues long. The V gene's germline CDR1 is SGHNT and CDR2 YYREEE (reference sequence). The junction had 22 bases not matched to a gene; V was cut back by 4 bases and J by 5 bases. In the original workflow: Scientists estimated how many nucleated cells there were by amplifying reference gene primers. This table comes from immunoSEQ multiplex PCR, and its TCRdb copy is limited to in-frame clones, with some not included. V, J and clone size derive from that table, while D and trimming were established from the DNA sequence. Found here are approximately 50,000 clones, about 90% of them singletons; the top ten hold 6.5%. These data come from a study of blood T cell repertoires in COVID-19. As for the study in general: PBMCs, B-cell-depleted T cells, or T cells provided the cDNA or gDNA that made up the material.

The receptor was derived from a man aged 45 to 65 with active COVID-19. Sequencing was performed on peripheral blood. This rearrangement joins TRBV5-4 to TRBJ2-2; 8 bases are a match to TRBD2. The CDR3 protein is CASSLSFDPRAGVGTGELFF. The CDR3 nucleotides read TGTGCCAGCAGCCTAAGTTTCGATCCTCGAGCGGGAGTTGGTACCGGGGAGCTGTTTTTT.